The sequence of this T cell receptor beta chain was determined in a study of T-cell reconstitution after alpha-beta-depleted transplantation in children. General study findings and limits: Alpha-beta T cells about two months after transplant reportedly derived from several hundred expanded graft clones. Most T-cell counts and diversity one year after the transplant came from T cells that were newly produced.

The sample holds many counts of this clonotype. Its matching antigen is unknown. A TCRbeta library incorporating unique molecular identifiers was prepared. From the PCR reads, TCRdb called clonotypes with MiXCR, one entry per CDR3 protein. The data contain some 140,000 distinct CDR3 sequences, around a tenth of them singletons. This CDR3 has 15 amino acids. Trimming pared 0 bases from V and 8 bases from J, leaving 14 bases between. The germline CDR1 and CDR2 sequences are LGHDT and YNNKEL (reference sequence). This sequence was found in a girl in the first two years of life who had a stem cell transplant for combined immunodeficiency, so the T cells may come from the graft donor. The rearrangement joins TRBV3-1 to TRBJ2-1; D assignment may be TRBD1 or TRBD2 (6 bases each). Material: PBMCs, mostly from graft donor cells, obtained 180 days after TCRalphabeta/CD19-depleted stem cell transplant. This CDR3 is CASSQDNSRGDEQFF. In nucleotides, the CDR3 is TGTGCCAGCAGCCAAGATAATTCAAGGGGGGATGAGCAGTTCTTC.